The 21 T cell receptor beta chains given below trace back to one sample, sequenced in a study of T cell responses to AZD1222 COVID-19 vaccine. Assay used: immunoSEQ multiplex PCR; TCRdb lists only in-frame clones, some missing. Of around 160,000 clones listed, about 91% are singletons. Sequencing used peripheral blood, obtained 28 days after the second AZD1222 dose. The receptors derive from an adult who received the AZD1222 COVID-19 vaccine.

The CDR3 here is CASSRIAGLGGDTQYF. In nucleotides, the CDR3 is TGCGCCAGCAGCCGAATAGCGGGGTTAGGGGGAGATACGCAGTATTTT. The chain is built from TRBV5-1 and TRBJ2-3, with 8 bases matching TRBD2. This CDR3 comprises 16 residues. Germline values: CDR1 SGHRS, CDR2 YFSETQ. J gave up 5 bases and V 4 bases, and 12 bases lay outside the gene matches.

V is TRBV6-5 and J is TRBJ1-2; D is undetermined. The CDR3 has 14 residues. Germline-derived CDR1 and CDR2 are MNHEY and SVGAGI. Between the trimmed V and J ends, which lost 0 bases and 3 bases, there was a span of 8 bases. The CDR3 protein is CASSYSIPDYGYTF. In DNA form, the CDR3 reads TGTGCCAGCAGTTACTCGATCCCAGACTATGGCTACACCTTC.

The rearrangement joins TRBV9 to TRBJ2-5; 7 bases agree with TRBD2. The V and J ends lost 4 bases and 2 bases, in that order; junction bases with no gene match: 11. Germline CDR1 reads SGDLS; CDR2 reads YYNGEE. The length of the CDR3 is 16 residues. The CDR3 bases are TGTGCCAGCAGCTTGACCGGGTGGGGGGGACAAGAGACCCAGTACTTC. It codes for CASSLTGWGGQETQYF. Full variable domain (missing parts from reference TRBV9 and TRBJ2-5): DSGVTQTPKHLITATGQRVTLRCSPRSGDLSVYWYQQSLDQGLQFLIQYYNGEERAKGNILERFSAQQFPDLHSELNLSSLELGDSALYFCASSLTGWGGQETQYFGPGTRLLVL.

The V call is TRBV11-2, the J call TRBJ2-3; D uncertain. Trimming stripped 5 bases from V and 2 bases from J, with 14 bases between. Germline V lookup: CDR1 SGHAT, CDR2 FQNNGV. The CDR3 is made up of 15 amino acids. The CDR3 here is CASSQNPSNTDTQYF. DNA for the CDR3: TGTGCCAGCAGCCAAAACCCCTCTAACACAGATACGCAGTATTTT.

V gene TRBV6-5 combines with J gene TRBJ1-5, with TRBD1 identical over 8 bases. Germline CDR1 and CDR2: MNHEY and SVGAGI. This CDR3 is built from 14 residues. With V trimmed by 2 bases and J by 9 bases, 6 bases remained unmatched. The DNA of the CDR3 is TGTGCCAGCAGTTACGGACAGGGTGTGCGGCCCCAGCATTTT. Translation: CASSYGQGVRPQHF.

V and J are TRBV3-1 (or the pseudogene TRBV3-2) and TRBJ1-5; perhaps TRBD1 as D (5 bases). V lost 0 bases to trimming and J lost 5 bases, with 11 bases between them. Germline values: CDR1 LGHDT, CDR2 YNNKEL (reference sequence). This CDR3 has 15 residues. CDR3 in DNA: TGTGCCAGCAGCCAAGACTGGGGGGTTGATCAGCCCCAGCATTTT. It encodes CASSQDWGVDQPQHF.

Here the CDR3 DNA reads TGTGCCAGCAGCTTATTTCGCGGTGGTGATGAGGGCTACACCTTC. Its protein is CASSLFRGGDEGYTF. The V gene is TRBV7-9, the J gene TRBJ1-2; D is uncertain. The CDR3 spans 15 residues. CDR1 SEHNR and CDR2 FQNEAQ come from the germline V gene (reference sequence). V was trimmed by 2 bases and J by 8 bases, leaving 18 bases between them.

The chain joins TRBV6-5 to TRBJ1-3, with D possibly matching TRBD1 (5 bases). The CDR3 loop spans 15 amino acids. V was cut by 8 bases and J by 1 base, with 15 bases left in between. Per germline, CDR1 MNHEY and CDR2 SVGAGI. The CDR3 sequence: CASSLAGSSGNTIYF. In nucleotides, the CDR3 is TGTGCCAGCTCCCTCGCAGGGTCTTCTGGAAACACCATATATTTT.

The CDR3 sequence is CASSPIAGGGTDTQYF. In nucleotides, the CDR3 is TGTGCCAGCAGTCCTATAGCGGGGGGGGGCACAGATACGCAGTATTTT. The genes are TRBV27 and TRBJ2-3; 11 bases agree with TRBD2. CDR1 and CDR2 from the germline V gene are MNHEY and SMNVEV (reference sequence). V lost 5 bases and J lost 1; bases outside the gene matches: 5. The CDR3 sequence is 16 residues long.

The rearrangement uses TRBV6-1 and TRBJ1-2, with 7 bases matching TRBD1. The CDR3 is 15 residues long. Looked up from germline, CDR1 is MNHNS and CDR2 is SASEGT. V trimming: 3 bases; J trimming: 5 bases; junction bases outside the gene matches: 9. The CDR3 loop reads CASSDHSGTAYGYTF. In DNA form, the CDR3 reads TGTGCCAGCAGTGACCACTCCGGGACAGCTTATGGCTACACCTTC.

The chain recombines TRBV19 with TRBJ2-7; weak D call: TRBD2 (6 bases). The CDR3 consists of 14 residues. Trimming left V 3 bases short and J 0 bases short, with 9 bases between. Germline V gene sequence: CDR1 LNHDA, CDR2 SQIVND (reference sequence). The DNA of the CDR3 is TGTGCCAGTAGTATTGGGGGGAACTCCTACGAGCAGTACTTC. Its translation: CASSIGGNSYEQYF.

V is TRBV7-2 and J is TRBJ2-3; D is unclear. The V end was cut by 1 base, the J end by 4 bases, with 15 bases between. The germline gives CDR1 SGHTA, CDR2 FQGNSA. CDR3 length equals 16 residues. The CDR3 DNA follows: TGTGCCAGCAGCTTAGTCGGCTCGCTGGTGCCAGATACGCAGTATTTT. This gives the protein CASSLVGSLVPDTQYF.

The CDR3 protein is CSASRDTNSYEQYF. Here the CDR3 DNA reads TGCAGTGCTAGTCGGGACACGAACTCCTACGAGCAGTACTTC. This chain uses TRBV20-1 with TRBJ2-7; perhaps TRBD1 as D (6 bases). The V end lost 3 bases, the J end lost 0 bases, and 12 bases lay between the germline ends. From germline, CDR1 is DFQATT and CDR2 SNEGSKA (reference sequence). The CDR3 is 14 residues long.

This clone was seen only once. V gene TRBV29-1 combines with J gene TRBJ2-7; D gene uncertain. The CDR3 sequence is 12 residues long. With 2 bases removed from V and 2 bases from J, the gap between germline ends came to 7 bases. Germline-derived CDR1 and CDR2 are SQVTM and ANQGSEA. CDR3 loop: CSVETSAYEQYF. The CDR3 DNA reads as TGCAGCGTTGAAACCAGCGCCTACGAGCAGTACTTC.

CDR3 nucleotide sequence: TGTGCCAGTAGAAAACAGGGGGCTGAAACTGAAGCTTTCTTT. This sequence encodes CASRKQGAETEAFF. The rearrangement joins TRBV19 to TRBJ1-1; TRBD1 matches 9 bases. The V and J ends lost 6 bases and 5 bases, in that order; junction bases with no gene match: 7. Germline lookup yields CDR1 LNHDA and CDR2 SQIVND (reference sequence). The CDR3 length is 14 residues.

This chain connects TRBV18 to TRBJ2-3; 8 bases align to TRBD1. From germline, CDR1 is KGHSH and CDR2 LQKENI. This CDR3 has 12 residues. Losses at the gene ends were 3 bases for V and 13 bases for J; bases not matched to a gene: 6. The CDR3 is CASSPATGDKYF. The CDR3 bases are TGTGCCAGCTCACCCGCGACAGGGGATAAGTATTTT.

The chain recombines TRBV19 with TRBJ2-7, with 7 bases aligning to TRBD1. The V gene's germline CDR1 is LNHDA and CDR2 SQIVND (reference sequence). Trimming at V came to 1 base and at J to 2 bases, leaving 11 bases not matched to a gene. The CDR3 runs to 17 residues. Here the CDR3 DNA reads TGTGCCAGTAGTATAGCCCCTCGTCAGGGGGTCCCCTACGAGCAGTACTTC. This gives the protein CASSIAPRQGVPYEQYF.

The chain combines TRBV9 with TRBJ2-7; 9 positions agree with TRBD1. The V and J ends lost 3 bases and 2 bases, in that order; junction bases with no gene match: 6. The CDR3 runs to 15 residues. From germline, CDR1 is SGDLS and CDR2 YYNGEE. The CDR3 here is CASSATDRGAYEQYF. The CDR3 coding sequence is TGTGCCAGCAGCGCTACGGACAGGGGAGCCTACGAGCAGTACTTC.

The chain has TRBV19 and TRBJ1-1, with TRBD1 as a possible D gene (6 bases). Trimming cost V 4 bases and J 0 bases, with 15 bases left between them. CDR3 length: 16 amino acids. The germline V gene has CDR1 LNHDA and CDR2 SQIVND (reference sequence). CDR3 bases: TGTGCCAGTAGTACCTCAGGGGCGACAATGAACACTGAAGCTTTCTTT. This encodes CASSTSGATMNTEAFF.

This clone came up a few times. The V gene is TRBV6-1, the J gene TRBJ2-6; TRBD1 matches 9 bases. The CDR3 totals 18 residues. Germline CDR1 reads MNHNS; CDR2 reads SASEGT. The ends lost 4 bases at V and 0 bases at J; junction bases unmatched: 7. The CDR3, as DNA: TGTGCCAGCAGTGGCCGGGACAGGGATCTCTCTGGGGCCAACGTCCTGACTTTC. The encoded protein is CASSGRDRDLSGANVLTF.

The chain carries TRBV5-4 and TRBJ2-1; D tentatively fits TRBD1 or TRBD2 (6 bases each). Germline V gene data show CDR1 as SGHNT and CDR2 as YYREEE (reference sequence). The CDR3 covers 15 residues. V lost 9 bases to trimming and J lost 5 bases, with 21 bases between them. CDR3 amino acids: CATLKEWGADNEQFF. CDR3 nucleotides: TGTGCCACCCTCAAAGAATGGGGGGCAGACAATGAGCAGTTCTTC.